This T cell receptor beta chain was sequenced during a study of regulatory T cells in long-lasting Graves disease. The study's findings and limits: TRBV28, TRBJ1-2 and TRBJ2-5 were segments that persistent disease favored.

Germline lookup yields CDR1 MGHRA and CDR2 YSYEKL. This CDR3 comprises 13 residues. The ends were cut back, 0 bases at V and 5 bases at J, with 7 bases in the middle. For TCR beta, libraries came from iRepertoire HTBI primers and Arm-PCR of CDR3 regions. In the source study's methods: Across the samples, identification revealed fewer than 75 TRBV and 11 to 15 TRBJ segments. TCRdb analysed the multiplex PCR reads with MiXCR anew, one entry per CDR3 protein. These V and J calls are TCRdb output, not the study's own analysis. The sample consists of 650,000 to 700,000 distinct CDR3 sequences, 30% of them appearing once. Details on this clonotype: What it binds is not known.

Time point reported: persistent/refractory GD, antithyroid drugs over 5 years with positive TRAb. The authors made the TCR library using RNA they extracted from PBMCs. A volume of approximately 8.4 milliliters of peripheral blood was collected in EDTA tubes. This specimen was peripheral blood mononuclear cells (PBMCs), taken when the disease was refractory, from a patient treated with antithyroid drugs. This TCR came from a female donor with Graves disease. The gene calls are TRBV4-1 and TRBJ2-5; D not certain. The CDR3 region is CASSQDGWETQYF. In nucleotides, the CDR3 is TGCGCCAGCAGCCAAGATGGGTGGGAGACCCAGTACTTC.